These 32 T cell receptor beta chains originate from one sample sequenced in a study of identical twins. A single record per CDR3 protein comes from TCRdb applying MiXCR to the 5' RACE reads. This table holds some 500,000 distinct CDR3 sequences, 14% found once. These sequences were also reported in another study, on yellow fever vaccine responses in identical twins.

The sequenced sample was CD4+ T cells sorted from blood. These receptors originate from a woman between 18 and 29 years old in good health.

This clonotype showed up many times. The rearrangement links TRBV6-6 to TRBJ1-1, with a weak D call TRBD1 (5 bases). V lost 6 bases to trimming and J lost 5 bases, with 13 bases between them. The CDR3 extends over 13 amino acids. In germline, CDR1 is MNHNY, CDR2 SVGAGI (reference sequence). CDR3 nucleotides: TGTGCCAGCAGCTACGTCGGGGGAACTGAAGCTTTCTTT. This encodes CASSYVGGTEAFF.

This clonotype was detected only a few times. This chain links TRBV4-3 with TRBJ1-4; possibly TRBD1 for D (5 bases). The CDR3 contains 14 residues. Germline-derived CDR1 and CDR2 are LGHNA and YSLEER. Trimming removed 1 base from V and 7 bases from J, with 10 bases in between. As DNA, the CDR3 is TGCGCCAGCAGCCAAGTCCCAGGGTCTGAAAAACTGTTTTTT. The encoded protein is CASSQVPGSEKLFF.

This clonotype was detected only a few times. The chain has TRBV20-1 and TRBJ2-7; D perhaps matches TRBD2 (5 bases). V lost 4 bases and J lost 7, with 23 bases in between. The length of the CDR3 is 15 residues. Germline V gene sequence: CDR1 DFQATT, CDR2 SNEGSKA (reference sequence). The CDR3 DNA reads as TGCAGTGCTAAACCACCCCTACCGACGGAGGCTGAGCAGTACTTC. This codes for CSAKPPLPTEAEQYF.

The chain has TRBV9 and TRBJ2-7; D uncertain. Per the germline V gene, CDR1 is SGDLS and CDR2 is YYNGEE. Trimming stripped 1 base from V and 5 bases from J, with 10 bases between. This CDR3 spans 13 amino acids. Here the CDR3 reads CASSVTGSHEQYF. As DNA, the CDR3 is TGTGCCAGCAGCGTAACTGGTTCCCACGAGCAGTACTTC.

This chain connects TRBV7-2 to TRBJ2-3; possible D gene TRBD1, 5 bases. The CDR3 sequence is 16 residues long. V dropped 5 bases and J dropped 4 bases, with 19 bases sitting between them. Germline V gene sequence: CDR1 SGHTA, CDR2 FQGNSA. CDR3 nucleotide sequence: TGTGCCAGCAGCCCTAGAGGCAGGGTCGGCGCAGATACGCAGTATTTT. Protein: CASSPRGRVGADTQYF.

This clonotype was counted only a few times. The V gene is TRBV6-1, the J gene TRBJ1-2, with 7 bases identical to TRBD1. The CDR3 contains 13 residues. With V trimmed by 7 bases and J by 4 bases, 6 bases remained unmatched. Germline V gives CDR1 MNHNS, CDR2 SASEGT. The CDR3 is CASKPAGGYGYTF. CDR3 nucleotides: TGTGCCAGCAAACCAGCAGGGGGCTATGGCTACACCTTC.

This clonotype was counted many times. The chain uses TRBV28 and TRBJ2-7; D is perhaps TRBD1 (8 bases). CDR1 MDHEN and CDR2 SYDVKM come from the germline V gene. V dropped 5 bases and J dropped 5 bases, with 19 bases sitting between them. CDR3 length equals 15 residues. CDR3 residues: CASSTGGGGRDEQYF. Written as DNA, the CDR3 is TGTGCCAGCAGTACAGGGGGGGGAGGACGGGACGAGCAGTACTTC. The full variable domain, in which reference TRBV28 and TRBJ2-7 provide the parts outside the CDR3, is DVKVTQSSRYLVKRTGEKVFLECVQDMDHENMFWYRQDPGLGLRLIYFSYDVKMKEKGDIPEGYSVSREKKERFSLILESASTNQTSMYLCASSTGGGGRDEQYFGPGTRLTVT.

The gene calls are TRBV4-2 and TRBJ2-3, with 8 bases aligning to TRBD2. CDR3 length equals 16 residues. V dropped 0 bases and J dropped 4; count of bases not matched to a gene: 6. Germline lookup yields CDR1 LGHNA and CDR2 YNFKEQ. CDR3 region: CASSQEGREAADTQYF. DNA for the CDR3: TGTGCCAGCAGCCAAGAGGGGCGGGAGGCGGCAGATACGCAGTATTTT.

This chain links TRBV20-1 with TRBJ2-5, with D perhaps assigned TRBD1 or TRBD2 (5 bases each). V lost 4 bases to trimming and J lost 4 bases, with 16 bases between them. Germline V CDR1 and CDR2: DFQATT, SNEGSKA (reference sequence). The CDR3 is 14 residues long. The CDR3 sequence: CSAMTGTTVETQYF. Here the CDR3 DNA reads TGCAGTGCTATGACCGGGACCACGGTAGAGACCCAGTACTTC.

The rearrangement uses TRBV6-2 or TRBV6-3 and TRBJ2-7; no clear D. The ends were cut back, 2 bases at V and 2 bases at J, with 16 bases in the middle. The CDR3 runs to 16 residues. Germline V gives CDR1 MNHEY, CDR2 SVGEGT. This chain's CDR3 is CASSYAMGRTTYEQYF. CDR3 bases: TGTGCCAGCAGTTACGCTATGGGCAGGACGACCTACGAGCAGTACTTC.

The chain recombines TRBV2 with TRBJ2-7, with a weak D call TRBD2 (6 bases). V lost 8 bases to trimming and J lost 3 bases, with 17 bases between them. There are 14 residues in the CDR3. Germline V CDR1 and CDR2: SNHLY, FYNNEI. CDR3 in amino acids: CASRESGSVYEQYF. The CDR3 DNA follows: TGTGCCAGCCGGGAGTCAGGCAGCGTCTACGAGCAGTACTTC.

This clonotype was seen a handful of times. This rearrangement joins TRBV5-1 to TRBJ2-3; 9 bases fit TRBD2. The junction had 2 bases not matched to a gene; V was cut back by 3 bases and J by 0 bases. This CDR3 contains 15 residues. CDR1 and CDR2 from the germline V gene are SGHRS and YFSETQ. The CDR3 loop reads CASSSGLASTDTQYF. The CDR3 DNA reads as TGCGCCAGCAGCTCGGGACTAGCCAGCACAGATACGCAGTATTTT.

The chain is built from TRBV3-1 and TRBJ2-1; TRBD2 might be the D (5 bases). With 5 bases removed from V and 0 bases from J, the gap between germline ends came to 20 bases. The CDR3 runs to 18 residues. CDR1 is LGHDT and CDR2 is YNNKEL in the germline V gene (reference sequence). The CDR3 nucleotides are TGTGCCAGCAGCTCCCCCTGGGTACTAGTGAGCTCCTACAATGAGCAGTTCTTC. Protein: CASSSPWVLVSSYNEQFF.

In its sample, this clonotype was seen a few times. V is TRBV4-1 and J is TRBJ2-7; the D is unclear. The length of the CDR3 is 14 residues. The V gene's germline CDR1 is MGHRA and CDR2 YSYEKL. V lost 0 bases, J lost 3 bases, and 9 bases lay in between. The CDR3 here is CASSQEGGYYEQYF. DNA for the CDR3: TGCGCCAGCAGCCAAGAGGGCGGCTACTACGAGCAGTACTTC.

This clonotype was counted many times. The CDR3 sequence: CASSLGGISTDTQYF. CDR3 nucleotide sequence: TGTGCCAGCAGCTTAGGCGGGATTAGCACAGATACGCAGTATTTT. The chain recombines TRBV7-3 with TRBJ2-3; a weak D match, TRBD2 (6 bases). Trimming pared 2 bases from V and 0 bases from J, leaving 9 bases between. Looked up from germline, CDR1 is SGHTA and CDR2 is FQGTGA. The CDR3 sequence is 15 residues long.

This clonotype was picked up a small number of times. The chain has TRBV3-1 and TRBJ2-3; TRBD2 is a possible D gene (7 bases). V lost 3 bases to trimming and J lost 4 bases, with 17 bases between them. Per germline, CDR1 LGHDT and CDR2 YNNKEL (reference sequence). This CDR3 contains 16 residues. As DNA, the CDR3 is TGTGCCAGCAGCCACCTCGGGGGCGCGGGGGCAGATACGCAGTATTTT. It translates to CASSHLGGAGADTQYF.

This chain uses TRBV19 with TRBJ2-3; D is unresolved. Germline V gives CDR1 LNHDA, CDR2 SQIVND (reference sequence). Trimming removed 5 bases from V and 5 bases from J, with 11 bases in between. This CDR3 spans 13 amino acids. The CDR3 loop reads CASSLLGVDTQYF. Here the CDR3 DNA reads TGTGCCAGTAGTCTACTCGGAGTAGATACGCAGTATTTT.

The V gene is TRBV7-9, the J gene TRBJ2-3; TRBD1 matches 7 bases. The junction had 9 bases not matched to a gene; V was cut back by 6 bases and J by 3 bases. In germline, CDR1 is SEHNR, CDR2 FQNEAQ (reference sequence). CDR3 length: 15 residues. This CDR3 is CASRFYRGGTDTQYF. The CDR3 DNA follows: TGTGCCAGCAGATTTTACAGGGGCGGGACAGATACGCAGTATTTT.

This clonotype was counted only a few times. The gene calls are TRBV6-5 and TRBJ1-1; D is undetermined. From germline, CDR1 is MNHEY and CDR2 SVGAGI. Trimming cost V 2 bases and J 2 bases, with 12 bases left between them. This CDR3 is 15 amino acids long. The CDR3 sequence: CASSYNVGSNTEAFF. In DNA form, the CDR3 reads TGTGCCAGCAGTTACAACGTGGGCAGCAACACTGAAGCTTTCTTT.

The V call is TRBV10-3, the J call TRBJ2-5, with no clear D. Germline CDR1 and CDR2: ENHRY and SYGVKD. CDR3 length equals 13 residues. The germline V and J ends were trimmed by 5 bases and 0 bases, with 7 bases remaining between them. DNA for the CDR3: TGTGCCATCAGTAATACAAACCAAGAGACCCAGTACTTC. Protein sequence: CAISNTNQETQYF.

This clonotype was seen a single time. The chain has TRBV2 and TRBJ2-7, with 10 bases matching TRBD2. V lost 6 bases to trimming and J lost 6 bases; unmatched junction nucleotides: 11. This CDR3 comprises 15 residues. Germline values: CDR1 SNHLY, CDR2 FYNNEI. The CDR3 sequence is CASSESGRDRSEQYF. CDR3 nucleotides: TGTGCCAGCAGCGAAAGCGGGAGGGACCGCTCCGAGCAGTACTTC. Full variable domain (missing parts from reference TRBV2 and TRBJ2-7): EPEVTQTPSHQVTQMGQEVILRCVPISNHLYFYWYRQILGQKVEFLVSFYNNEISEKSEIFDDQFSVERPDGSNFTLKIRSTKLEDSAMYFCASSESGRDRSEQYFGPGTRLTVT.

The rearrangement uses TRBV3-1 and TRBJ2-5; unclear D gene. Germline CDR1 reads LGHDT; CDR2 reads YNNKEL (reference sequence). The ends were cut back, 0 bases at V and 5 bases at J, with 7 bases in the middle. CDR3 length: 13 residues. CDR3 DNA: TGTGCCAGCAGCCAAGACAGTGGGGAGACCCAGTACTTC. Protein: CASSQDSGETQYF.

The J gene is TRBJ2-7, the V gene TRBV28, with D tentatively TRBD1 (5 bases). Looked up from germline, CDR1 is MDHEN and CDR2 is SYDVKM. Trimming cost V 6 bases and J 3 bases, with 15 bases left between them. The CDR3 is 14 residues long. CDR3 protein: CASRPANRIYEQYF. For the CDR3, the DNA is TGTGCCAGCAGGCCAGCCAACAGGATCTACGAGCAGTACTTC.

This clonotype was found a few times. This chain uses TRBV11-2 with TRBJ2-1, with 10 bases that match TRBD2. This CDR3 has 15 amino acids. V trimming: 1 base; J trimming: 8 bases; junction bases outside the gene matches: 5. Germline V CDR1 and CDR2: SGHAT, FQNNGV. Here the CDR3 DNA reads TGTGCCAGCAGCTTAGTACTAGCGGGAATCTATGAGCAGTTCTTC. Its protein product is CASSLVLAGIYEQFF. The variable domain in full, completed from reference TRBV11-2 and TRBJ2-1, reads EAGVAQSPRYKIIEKRQSVAFWCNPISGHATLYWYQQILGQGPKLLIQFQNNGVVDDSQLPKDRFSAERLKGVDSTLKIQPAKLEDSAVYLCASSLVLAGIYEQFFGPGTRLTVL.

This clonotype has a handful of counts. The chain uses TRBV6-2 or TRBV6-3 and TRBJ2-7; 12 nucleotides agree with TRBD2. Per germline, CDR1 MNHEY and CDR2 SVGEGT. This CDR3 contains 15 residues. V shed 6 bases and J 5 bases; nucleotides not matched to a gene: 8. CDR3 DNA sequence: TGTGCCAGCAGCCCCGGACTAGCGGGACGGAACGAGCAGTACTTC. Translation gives CASSPGLAGRNEQYF.

In its sample, this clonotype was seen a few times. The chain carries TRBV7-8 and TRBJ2-1, with TRBD2 matching over 9 bases. CDR3 length equals 15 residues. V gave up 5 bases and J gave up 5 bases; unmatched junction bases: 7. The germline V gene has CDR1 SGHVS and CDR2 FQNEAQ. CDR3: CASSRLLAGDNEQFF. The DNA of the CDR3 is TGTGCCAGCAGCAGACTACTAGCGGGTGACAATGAGCAGTTCTTC.

The sample holds many counts of this clonotype. The chain combines TRBV29-1 with TRBJ2-1; the D gene is possibly TRBD1 (6 bases). The CDR3 loop spans 13 amino acids. V was cut by 4 bases and J by 9 bases, with 16 bases left in between. Germline V gene lookup returns CDR1 SQVTM and CDR2 ANQGSEA. CDR3 DNA: TGCAGCGTTGGTCTGGGGGCAAGGGTTGAGCAGTTCTTC. Translation gives CSVGLGARVEQFF.

V is TRBV9 and J is TRBJ2-7; 10 nucleotides agree with TRBD1. Trimming at V came to 0 bases and at J to 3 bases, leaving 3 bases not matched to a gene. The CDR3 is 15 residues long. CDR1 is SGDLS, CDR2 YYNGEE, per germline. The CDR3 region has the DNA TGTGCCAGCAGCGTAGGGACAGGGGGGGGCTACGAGCAGTACTTC. Translation gives CASSVGTGGGYEQYF.

This clonotype was seen only a few times. This chain joins TRBV2 and TRBJ2-2; D possibly corresponds to TRBD2 (6 bases). With 7 bases removed from V and 7 bases from J, the gap between germline ends came to 10 bases. This CDR3 contains 12 residues. Per germline, CDR1 SNHLY and CDR2 FYNNEI. CDR3 nucleotides: TGTGCCAGCACGGAGGGGTACGGGGAGCTGTTTTTT. Translation: CASTEGYGELFF.

The table lists this clonotype with a few counts. The germline gene is not matched at one end of the junction; a read error may be the cause. The chain is built from TRBV29-1 and TRBJ1-4; 7 bases line up with TRBD1. CDR1 and CDR2 (germline): SQVTM, ANQGSEA. The CDR3 extends over 11 amino acids. As DNA, the CDR3 is TGCAGCGTTGGGGGGGGACAGCTAAGAGTTTTT. Protein: CSVGGGQLRVF.

At least ten counts were recorded for this clonotype. The V call is TRBV12-3 or TRBV12-4, the J call TRBJ1-1, with 11 bases lining up with TRBD1. The V segment lost 7 bases and the J segment 4 bases; nucleotides outside the gene matches: 5. The CDR3 consists of 14 residues. This chain's CDR3 is CASNLGTGGTEAFF. The DNA of the CDR3 is TGTGCCAGCAACTTGGGGACAGGGGGCACTGAAGCTTTCTTT.

The V call is TRBV10-3, the J call TRBJ2-3; TRBD1 is a possible D gene (6 bases). The CDR3 has 14 residues. Trimming cost V 2 bases and J 3 bases, with 9 bases left between them. Looked up from germline, CDR1 is ENHRY and CDR2 is SYGVKD. The CDR3 is CAISESTGTDTQYF. The DNA for the CDR3 is TGTGCCATCAGTGAGAGTACAGGGACAGATACGCAGTATTTT.